The 7 T cell receptor beta chains below were found in one sample sequenced in a study of blood T cell repertoires in COVID-19. The repertoire was sequenced with immunoSEQ multiplex PCR; TCRdb's copy has only in-frame clones and lacks some. The table lists a few hundred thousand clones, over 75% of them singletons. The sample was PBMCs or T cells enriched from blood (not recorded which). The receptors stem from a woman between 40 and 50 years old who had been exposed to COVID-19.

The chain recombines TRBV12-5 with TRBJ2-3; 8 nucleotides line up with TRBD2. Germline loops: CDR1 LGHNT, CDR2 FRNRAP. This CDR3 is 17 amino acids long. The trim removed 1 base at V and 2 bases at J, leaving 8 bases unmatched. The CDR3 coding sequence is TGTGCTAGTGGTTTGGCCTGGCTAGCGGGTAACACAGATACGCAGTATTTT. This sequence encodes CASGLAWLAGNTDTQYF.

This clone was seen a few times. The genes are TRBV4-2 and TRBJ2-1; 7 bases match TRBD2. The V gene's germline CDR1 is LGHNA and CDR2 YNFKEQ. V was clipped by 2 bases and J by 4 bases; unmatched bases: 5. The CDR3 has 15 amino acids. The CDR3 sequence is CASSQTGTKYNEQFF. The CDR3 DNA follows: TGTGCCAGCAGCCAAACCGGGACTAAATACAATGAGCAGTTCTTC.

The chain has TRBV19 and TRBJ1-2; no clear D. Germline loops: CDR1 LNHDA, CDR2 SQIVND (reference sequence). The CDR3 contains 13 residues. V lost 10 bases and J 2 bases, leaving 14 bases between the germline ends. The DNA for the CDR3 is TGTGCCACCGCGAGCGGTGTCAACTATGGCTACACCTTC. Translated: CATASGVNYGYTF.

The CDR3 DNA reads TGTGCCAGTACTCCCCGTTTGGCGGGAGAAGCAGGTGAGCAGTTCTTC. This codes for CASTPRLAGEAGEQFF. The chain links TRBV19 to TRBJ2-1, with 7 positions matching TRBD2. This CDR3 has 16 amino acids. From germline, CDR1 is LNHDA and CDR2 SQIVND (reference sequence). V dropped 7 bases and J dropped 9; count of bases not matched to a gene: 18.

The J gene is TRBJ2-1, the V gene TRBV11-3; 10 bases align to TRBD2. Germline V gene lookup returns CDR1 SGHNT and CDR2 YENEEA. V gave up 2 bases and J gave up 8 bases; unmatched junction bases: 6. CDR3 length equals 15 residues. The CDR3 region is CASSLLAGVSYEQFF. In nucleotides, the CDR3 is TGTGCCAGCAGCTTACTAGCGGGAGTATCGTATGAGCAGTTCTTC.

The genes are TRBV11-1 and TRBJ2-7, with D maybe TRBD1 (6 bases). V gave up 1 base and J gave up 2 bases, with 6 bases separating them. The CDR3 spans 13 residues. CDR1 SGHAT and CDR2 FQDESV come from the germline V gene (reference sequence). Here the CDR3 reads CASSLDRAYEQYV. As DNA, the CDR3 is TGTGCCAGCAGCTTAGACAGGGCCTACGAGCAGTACGTC.

V usage is TRBV13 and J usage is TRBJ2-1, with D possibly matching TRBD1 (8 bases). This CDR3 comprises 17 residues. Per the germline V gene, CDR1 is PRHDT and CDR2 is FYEKMQ (reference sequence). V lost 5 bases, J lost 5 bases, and 22 bases lay in between. The CDR3 reads CASSPGGEQGDHNEQFF. The CDR3 nucleotides read TGTGCCAGCAGCCCGGGAGGAGAACAGGGGGACCACAATGAGCAGTTCTTC.